Described below is a single TCR beta chain sequence and its context. Its binding antigen is unknown. The sample holds no much larger clone one base away, and base qualities are not on file. CDR1 and CDR2 were assigned from the germline V gene (reference sequence) as SGHKS and YYEKEE. For this chain, trimming is 4 bases at the V end and 5 bases at the J end, and the number of junction bases without a gene match is 7. Its CDR3 holds 16 amino acids, cysteine through phenylalanine. Only the CDR3 part of the read is kept: 48 bases, read in frame from the first base. The treatment or condition label, read with the paper, signifies: allogeneic hematopoietic cell transplantation with graft depleted of TCRalphabeta T cells and CD19 B cells. Transplant recipients were children who received TCRalphabeta/CD19-depleted allogeneic hematopoietic cell grafts. The data are from a study of T-cell reconstitution after alpha-beta-depleted transplantation in children (TCRdb year 2016). Turning to the overall study: T-cell immune reconstitution after TCRalphabeta/CD19-depleted allogeneic hematopoietic cell transplantation in children was quantitatively tracked in the study by means of TCR repertoire profiling.

The library was generated by PCR. Instrument on record: Illumina HiSeq 2500. TCR library preparation used molecular barcoding, with unique molecular identifiers applied to normalize quantification of the TCRbeta repertoire. In TCRdb, the public reads were trimmed at Q25 with fastp and aligned with MiXCR, with productive beta chains retained. Entries are consolidated by CDR3 protein sequence, retaining the most common genes and DNA. The table for this sample lists around 600,000 distinct CDR3 sequences; roughly 23% of them were counted only once. The ten largest make up roughly an eighth of the sample. Results the study describes overall, beyond this receptor: The frequencies of hyperexpanded clones fell over the following months, and after one year, T-cell counts and TCRbeta diversity were mostly attributed to newly produced T cells. In some patients, the high TCRbeta diversity seen at day 60 was put down to recipient T cells and intrathymic progenitors that had survived conditioning. The apparently early recovery of alphabetaT-cell counts about two months after transplant reportedly depended on only several hundred rapidly expanded clones that came from non-depleted graft cells.

The chain joins TRBV5-5 to TRBJ2-1; 12 bases in between match TRBD2. The receptor was derived from a boy in the first two years of life who had a stem cell transplant for acute myeloid leukemia, so the T cells may come from the graft donor. The sequencing used PBMCs, mostly from graft donor cells, collected 360 days after TCRalphabeta/CD19-depleted stem cell transplant. The CDR3 reads as follows: CASSPGLAGRNNEQFF. At the DNA level, the sequence is TGTGCCAGCAGCCCCGGACTAGCGGGGCGAAACAATGAGCAGTTCTTC.